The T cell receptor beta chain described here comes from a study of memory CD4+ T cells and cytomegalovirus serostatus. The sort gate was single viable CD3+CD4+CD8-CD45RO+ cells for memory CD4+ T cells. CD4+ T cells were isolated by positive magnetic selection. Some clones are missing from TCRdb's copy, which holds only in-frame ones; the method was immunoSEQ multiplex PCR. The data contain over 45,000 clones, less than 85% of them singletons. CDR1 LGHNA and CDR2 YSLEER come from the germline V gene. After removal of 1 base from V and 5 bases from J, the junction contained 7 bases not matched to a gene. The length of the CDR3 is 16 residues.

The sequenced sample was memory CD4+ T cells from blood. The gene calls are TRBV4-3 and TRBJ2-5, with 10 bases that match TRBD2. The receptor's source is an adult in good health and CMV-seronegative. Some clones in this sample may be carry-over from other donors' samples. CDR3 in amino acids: CASSQGSLAGVETQYF. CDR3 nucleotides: TGCGCCAGCAGCCAAGGATCCCTAGCGGGAGTGGAGACCCAGTACTTC.